These 17 T cell receptor beta chains were sequenced from one sample in a study of shared clonotypes between healthy human individuals. Repertoires were generated with immunoSEQ multiplex PCR, while TCRdb's copy carries only in-frame clones and drops some. The sample consists of about 1 million clones, around 74% of them appearing once. The specimen was memory CD4+ T cells sorted from blood. Stated subset: CD45RA-negative fraction. The receptors shown here come from a man younger than 35 in good health.

This chain links TRBV2 with TRBJ2-5; D uncertain. The V gene lost 1 base and the J gene lost 3 bases, with 9 bases spanning the gap. Per germline, CDR1 SNHLY and CDR2 FYNNEI. This CDR3 spans 14 amino acids. CDR3 amino acids: CASSEGQGKETQYF. The CDR3 DNA reads TGTGCCAGCAGTGAAGGACAAGGGAAAGAGACCCAGTACTTC.

In its sample, this clone was seen a few times. CDR3 DNA sequence: TGTGCCAGCAGCGCATACACGGGGGACACTGAAGCTTTCTTT. It specifies CASSAYTGDTEAFF. This chain links TRBV11-2 with TRBJ1-1, with D maybe TRBD1 (5 bases). Germline V gene data show CDR1 as SGHAT and CDR2 as FQNNGV. V lost 5 bases, J lost 3 bases, and 13 bases lay in between. CDR3 length: 14 amino acids.

Notes on this clone: A junction boundary mismatches the germline segment, possibly from a read error. V and J are TRBV10-3 and TRBJ1-2; 7 bases fit TRBD1. The CDR3 has 12 residues. The germline V gene encodes CDR1 ENHRY and CDR2 SYGVKD. For the CDR3, the DNA is TGTGCCCTCAGGGGGGACGACTATGGCTACACCTTC. Translation gives CALRGDDYGYTF.

The genes are TRBV28 and TRBJ2-3; D is undetermined. There are 17 residues in the CDR3. Germline V CDR1 and CDR2: MDHEN, SYDVKM. Between the trimmed V and J ends, which lost 5 bases and 2 bases, there was a span of 20 bases. CDR3 nucleotide sequence: TGTGCCAGCAGTATTAAGGGCCCTAGTCCCTCCACAGATACGCAGTATTTT. Encoded protein: CASSIKGPSPSTDTQYF.

V is TRBV19 and J is TRBJ1-1; no firm D call. Germline-derived CDR1 and CDR2 are LNHDA and SQIVND (reference sequence). Deletions cut 0 bases from V and 4 bases from J, with 12 bases between. The CDR3 spans 15 residues. Here the CDR3 reads CASSIEEAGSTEAFF. CDR3 bases: TGTGCCAGTAGTATAGAAGAGGCGGGGTCCACTGAAGCTTTCTTT.

The chain is built from TRBV6-1 and TRBJ2-4, with D maybe TRBD1 (5 bases). The CDR3 covers 11 residues. Germline V CDR1 and CDR2: MNHNS, SASEGT. Trimming removed 3 bases from V and 8 bases from J, with 5 bases in between. CDR3 nucleotides: TGTGCCAGCAGTGAGACAGACATTCAGTACTTC. It is translated as CASSETDIQYF.

The chain uses TRBV18 and TRBJ2-7; 7 bases align to TRBD1. Trimming at V came to 3 bases and at J to 3 bases, leaving 11 bases not matched to a gene. CDR3 size: 16 residues. The germline gives CDR1 KGHSH, CDR2 LQKENI. The CDR3 spells CASSPSPGGAGYEQYF. CDR3 DNA sequence: TGTGCCAGCTCACCTAGTCCAGGGGGAGCCGGCTACGAGCAGTACTTC.

The sample holds one count of this clone. This rearrangement joins TRBV11-2 to TRBJ2-7, with D perhaps matching TRBD2 (6 bases). V lost 1 base to trimming and J lost 7 bases, with 17 bases between them. Germline V lookup: CDR1 SGHAT, CDR2 FQNNGV. The CDR3 is made up of 15 amino acids. The CDR3 spells CASSLVASAVGEQYF. CDR3 sequence (DNA): TGTGCCAGCAGCTTAGTGGCTAGCGCGGTAGGTGAGCAGTACTTC.

This rearrangement joins TRBV25-1 to TRBJ2-2; D is unclear. The CDR3 has 15 residues. The ends were cut back, 1 base at V and 5 bases at J, with 11 bases in the middle. Germline V gives CDR1 MGHDK, CDR2 SYGVNS. In nucleotides, the CDR3 is TGTGCCAGCAGTGAATCCCTACACTTGACCGGGGAGCTGTTTTTT. Protein product: CASSESLHLTGELFF.

This clone occurred a few times. The chain carries TRBV28 and TRBJ1-6; D gene ambiguous. The CDR3 spans 13 residues. V was pared by 7 bases and J by 10 bases, with 14 bases between. Germline CDR1 MDHEN, CDR2 SYDVKM. The CDR3 DNA follows: TGTGCCAGCACCCCGAGGCCCTCCTCACCCCTCCACTTT. Translated: CASTPRPSSPLHF.

V gene TRBV18 combines with J gene TRBJ1-6; 9 bases agree with TRBD1. V trimming: 5 bases; J trimming: 9 bases; junction bases outside the gene matches: 8. The germline V gene has CDR1 KGHSH and CDR2 LQKENI. CDR3 length equals 15 residues. CDR3 sequence reads: CASSSGTGSTSPLHF. The CDR3 DNA is TGTGCCAGCTCATCCGGGACAGGGTCCACTTCACCCCTCCACTTT.

The chain is built from TRBV30 and TRBJ2-1, with D possibly TRBD2 on 5 matching bases. The CDR3 is 13 amino acids. Trimming shortened V by 2 bases and J by 4 bases, and 9 bases separated the two germline ends. Germline V lookup: CDR1 GTSNPN, CDR2 SVGIG (reference sequence). CDR3: CAWSLQRYNEQFF. The CDR3, as DNA: TGTGCCTGGAGTTTACAGCGGTACAATGAGCAGTTCTTC.

The chain combines TRBV7-8 with TRBJ2-5, with D perhaps being TRBD1 or TRBD2 (5 bases each). Trimming stripped 4 bases from V and 3 bases from J, with 12 bases between. The germline V gene encodes CDR1 SGHVS and CDR2 FQNEAQ. This CDR3 has 14 residues. CDR3 region: CASSSGPREETQYF. CDR3 bases: TGTGCCAGCAGCTCGGGACCACGTGAAGAGACCCAGTACTTC.

V usage is TRBV28 and J usage is TRBJ1-6, with 7 bases fitting TRBD1. This CDR3 is 17 amino acids long. The germline gives CDR1 MDHEN, CDR2 SYDVKM. Trimming cost V 3 bases and J 6 bases; bases outside gene matches: 11. The CDR3 DNA reads TGTGCCAGCAGTTTCCCCGACAGGGTGTCGCGTAATTCACCCCTCCACTTT. It translates to CASSFPDRVSRNSPLHF.

The rearrangement links TRBV6-6 to TRBJ2-1; TRBD2 matches at 8 bases. V gave up 5 bases and J gave up 5 bases; unmatched junction bases: 8. This CDR3 is built from 15 residues. Germline values: CDR1 MNHNY, CDR2 SVGAGI (reference sequence). The DNA for the CDR3 is TGTGCCAGCAGTGACCCGGCGGGGGGAGACAATGAGCAGTTCTTC. It yields the protein CASSDPAGGDNEQFF.

The chain joins TRBV19 to TRBJ2-5; TRBD1 agrees at 7 bases. The CDR3 has 13 residues. The V gene's germline CDR1 is LNHDA and CDR2 SQIVND (reference sequence). Trimming took 7 bases from V and 5 from J; bases not matched to a gene: 7. The CDR3 nucleotides are TGTGCCAGTAAAGACAGGGCACGGGAGACCCAGTACTTC. Residues: CASKDRARETQYF. Full variable domain (outside the CDR3, taken from reference TRBV19 and TRBJ2-5): DGGITQSPKYLFRKEGQNVTLSCEQNLNHDAMYWYRQDPGQGLRLIYYSQIVNDFQKGDIAEGYSVSREKKESFPLTVTSAQKNPTAFYLCASKDRARETQYFGPGTRLLVL.

The rearrangement links TRBV5-6 to TRBJ1-5, with 10 positions matching TRBD1. The CDR3 totals 19 residues. Germline trimming cut 5 bases from V and 6 bases from J; bases unmatched to any gene: 20. CDR1 SGHDT and CDR2 YYEEEE come from the germline V gene. The CDR3 sequence: CASRPHDKKIRDRGQPQHF. CDR3 coding DNA: TGTGCCAGCAGGCCACACGACAAAAAAATCCGGGACAGGGGTCAGCCCCAGCATTTT.